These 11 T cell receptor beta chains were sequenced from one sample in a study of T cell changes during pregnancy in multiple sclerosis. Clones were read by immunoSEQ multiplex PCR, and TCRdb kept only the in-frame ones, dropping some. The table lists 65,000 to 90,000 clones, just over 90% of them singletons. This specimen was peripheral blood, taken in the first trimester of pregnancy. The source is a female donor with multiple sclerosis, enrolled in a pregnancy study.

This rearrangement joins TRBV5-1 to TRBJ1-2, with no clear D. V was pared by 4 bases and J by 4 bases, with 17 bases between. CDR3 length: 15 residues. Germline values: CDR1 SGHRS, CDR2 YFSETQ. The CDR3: CASSIGAVAVYGYTF. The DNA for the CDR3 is TGCGCCAGCAGCATTGGTGCCGTAGCCGTCTATGGCTACACCTTC.

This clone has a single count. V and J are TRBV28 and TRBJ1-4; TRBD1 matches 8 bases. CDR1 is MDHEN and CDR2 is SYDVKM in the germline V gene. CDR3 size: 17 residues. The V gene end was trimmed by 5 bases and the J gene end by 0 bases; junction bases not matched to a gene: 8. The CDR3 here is CASSNGQGGSTNEKLFF. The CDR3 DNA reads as TGTGCCAGCAGTAACGGACAGGGAGGTTCAACTAATGAAAAACTGTTTTTT.

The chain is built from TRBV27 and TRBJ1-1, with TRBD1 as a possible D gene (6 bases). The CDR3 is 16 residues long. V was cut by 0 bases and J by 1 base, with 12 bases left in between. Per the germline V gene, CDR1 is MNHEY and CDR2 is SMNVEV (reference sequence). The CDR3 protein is CASSLSPGASNTEAFF. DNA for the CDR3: TGTGCCAGCAGTTTATCCCCAGGGGCCTCGAACACTGAAGCTTTCTTT.

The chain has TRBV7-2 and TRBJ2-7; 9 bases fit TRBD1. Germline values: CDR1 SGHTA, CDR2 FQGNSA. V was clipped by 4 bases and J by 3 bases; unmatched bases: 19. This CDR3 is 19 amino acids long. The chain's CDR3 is CASSSWRGSGTGIGYEQYF. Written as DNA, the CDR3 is TGTGCCAGCAGCTCCTGGAGGGGAAGTGGGACAGGGATCGGCTACGAGCAGTACTTC.

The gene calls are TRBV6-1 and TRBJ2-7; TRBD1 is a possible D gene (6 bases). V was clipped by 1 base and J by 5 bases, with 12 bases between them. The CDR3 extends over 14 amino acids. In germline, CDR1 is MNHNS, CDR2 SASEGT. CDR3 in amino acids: CASSEVEQGNEQYF. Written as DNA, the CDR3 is TGTGCCAGCAGTGAAGTTGAACAGGGAAACGAGCAGTACTTC.

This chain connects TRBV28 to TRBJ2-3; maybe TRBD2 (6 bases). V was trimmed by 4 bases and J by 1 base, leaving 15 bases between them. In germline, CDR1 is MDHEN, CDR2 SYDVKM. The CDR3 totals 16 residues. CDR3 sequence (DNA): TGTGCCAGCAGTTCTATGGGTAGCGGTGGCACAGATACGCAGTATTTT. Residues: CASSSMGSGGTDTQYF.

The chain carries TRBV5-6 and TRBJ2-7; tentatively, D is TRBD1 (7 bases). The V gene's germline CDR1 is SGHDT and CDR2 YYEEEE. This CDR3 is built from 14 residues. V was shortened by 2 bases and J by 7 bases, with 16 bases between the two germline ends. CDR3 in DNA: TGTGCCAGCAGCTTACGGGCAGGGGGGAAAGAGCAGTACTTC. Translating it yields CASSLRAGGKEQYF.

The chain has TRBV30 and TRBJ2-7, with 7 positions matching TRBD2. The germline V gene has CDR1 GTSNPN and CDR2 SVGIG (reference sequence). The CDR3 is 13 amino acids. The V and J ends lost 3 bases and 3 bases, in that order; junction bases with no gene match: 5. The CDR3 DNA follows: TGTGCCTGGAGCCCGGGAGGAGGCTACGAGCAGTACTTC. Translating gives CAWSPGGGYEQYF.

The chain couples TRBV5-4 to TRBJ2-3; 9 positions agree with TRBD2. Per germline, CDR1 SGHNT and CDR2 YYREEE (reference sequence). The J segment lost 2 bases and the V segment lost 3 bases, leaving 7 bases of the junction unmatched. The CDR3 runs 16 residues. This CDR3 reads CASSSKLAGNTDTQYF. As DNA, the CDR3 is TGTGCCAGCAGCTCAAAACTAGCGGGTAACACAGATACGCAGTATTTT.

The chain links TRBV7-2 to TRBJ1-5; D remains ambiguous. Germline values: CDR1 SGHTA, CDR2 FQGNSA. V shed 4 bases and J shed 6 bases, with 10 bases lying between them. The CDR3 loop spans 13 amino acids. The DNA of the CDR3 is TGTGCCAGCAGCTCGCTGCCGGGTCAGCCCCAGCATTTT. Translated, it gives CASSSLPGQPQHF.

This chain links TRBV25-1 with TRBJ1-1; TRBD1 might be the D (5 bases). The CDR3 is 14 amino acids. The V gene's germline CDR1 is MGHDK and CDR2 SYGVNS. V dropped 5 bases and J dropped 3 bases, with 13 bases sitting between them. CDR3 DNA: TGTGCCAGCAGTACCGGGGGACTTGACACTGAAGCTTTCTTT. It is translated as CASSTGGLDTEAFF.